What follows are 27 T cell receptor beta chains derived from one specimen sequenced in a study of OX40 agonist ivuxolimab in advanced cancers. This table comes from immunoSEQ multiplex PCR, and its TCRdb copy is limited to in-frame clones, with some not included. The sample includes 55,000 to 65,000 clones, 70% to 90% of them seen just once. Sequenced material: CD4+ or CD8+ T cells sorted from blood, taken in a trial of the OX40 agonist ivuxolimab. These TCRs come from an adult with an advanced solid tumor such as melanoma, head and neck, liver or kidney cancer.

Here the CDR3 DNA reads TGTGCCAGCAGCGACGCAACTAATGAAAAACTGTTTTTT. Its translation is CASSDATNEKLFF. This chain links TRBV5-6 with TRBJ1-4, with unresolved D. The CDR3 sequence is 13 residues long. V was shortened by 4 bases and J by 0 bases, with 4 bases between the two germline ends. CDR1 and CDR2 from the germline V gene are SGHDT and YYEEEE.

V gene TRBV5-1 combines with J gene TRBJ2-3; TRBD2 might be the D (6 bases). V lost 4 bases and J lost 3, with 27 bases in between. The germline V gene has CDR1 SGHRS and CDR2 YFSETQ. This CDR3 is built from 19 residues. CDR3 sequence reads: CASSPLLKRPGGGTDTQYF. Written as DNA, the CDR3 is TGCGCCAGCAGCCCCTTACTTAAGAGGCCGGGTGGAGGGACAGATACGCAGTATTTT.

This clone was observed a single time. The chain employs TRBV9 and TRBJ2-6, with D tentatively TRBD1 or TRBD2 (6 bases each). The CDR3 consists of 16 residues. CDR1 and CDR2 from the germline V gene are SGDLS and YYNGEE. V lost 3 bases and J 3 bases, leaving 13 bases between the germline ends. CDR3 coding DNA: TGTGCCAGCAGCGCCCTGGGGGGCGATGGGGCCAACGTCCTGACTTTC. It encodes CASSALGGDGANVLTF.

As to this clone: The same CDR3 also results from other DNA sequences found in this sample. V usage is TRBV7-3 and J usage is TRBJ1-4; D not resolved. The CDR3 extends over 15 amino acids. Germline assignment: CDR1 SGHTA and CDR2 FQGTGA. The germline V and J ends were trimmed by 1 base and 3 bases, with 9 bases remaining between them. CDR3 sequence reads: CASSLRGLPNEKLFF. The CDR3 nucleotides are TGTGCCAGCAGCTTAAGAGGGTTGCCTAATGAAAAACTGTTTTTT.

This chain connects TRBV7-9 to TRBJ2-5, with 9 positions matching TRBD1. V was clipped by 5 bases and J by 3 bases; unmatched bases: 4. The CDR3 runs 14 residues. Per germline, CDR1 SEHNR and CDR2 FQNEAQ (reference sequence). The CDR3 here is CASSPGTGKETQYF. In DNA, the CDR3 is TGTGCCAGCAGCCCTGGGACAGGGAAAGAGACCCAGTACTTC.

The V call is TRBV2, the J call TRBJ2-2; 7 nucleotides match TRBD2. V shed 3 bases and J 4 bases; nucleotides not matched to a gene: 11. In germline, CDR1 is SNHLY, CDR2 FYNNEI. The CDR3 sequence is 17 residues long. The CDR3 is CASSEFRGGGGTGELFF. In nucleotides, the CDR3 is TGTGCCAGCAGTGAGTTTCGGGGCGGGGGAGGCACCGGGGAGCTGTTTTTT.

The chain has TRBV9 and TRBJ2-3, with no clear D. There are 15 residues in the CDR3. V gave up 0 bases and J gave up 2 bases, with 10 bases separating them. CDR1 and CDR2 from the germline V gene are SGDLS and YYNGEE. Here the CDR3 DNA reads TGTGCCAGCAGCGTAGCTGTTTTGACCACAGATACGCAGTATTTT. It translates to CASSVAVLTTDTQYF.

The chain has TRBV4-1 and TRBJ2-3, with D uncertain. Germline-derived CDR1 and CDR2 are MGHRA and YSYEKL. V lost 4 bases and J 2 bases, leaving 7 bases between the germline ends. The CDR3 covers 13 residues. The CDR3 loop is CASSLDNTDTQYF. The CDR3 DNA reads TGCGCCAGCAGCCTAGACAACACAGATACGCAGTATTTT.

This rearrangement joins TRBV5-5 to TRBJ2-5; D not resolved. The germline V gene has CDR1 SGHKS and CDR2 YYEKEE (reference sequence). CDR3 length equals 13 residues. V gave up 4 bases and J gave up 2 bases, with 9 bases separating them. CDR3 in amino acids: CASSPGRQETQYF. Written as DNA, the CDR3 is TGTGCCAGCAGCCCCGGACGGCAAGAGACCCAGTACTTC.

V gene TRBV5-1 combines with J gene TRBJ1-2, with D maybe TRBD1 (6 bases). In germline, CDR1 is SGHRS, CDR2 YFSETQ. The V end was cut by 0 bases, the J end by 0 bases, with 9 bases between. This CDR3 comprises 15 residues. The CDR3 region is CASSLARGSNYGYTF. The CDR3 DNA sequence: TGCGCCAGCAGCTTGGCAAGGGGGTCTAACTATGGCTACACCTTC.

This chain links TRBV6-4 with TRBJ1-2; D may be TRBD1 (6 bases). This CDR3 spans 20 amino acids. Looked up from germline, CDR1 is MRHNA and CDR2 is SNTAGT. The V gene lost 0 bases and the J gene lost 4 bases, with 27 bases spanning the gap. In nucleotides, the CDR3 is TGTGCCAGCAGTGACTCGATTTTGACAGGATTCGGGATAATACCCTATGGCTACACCTTC. Translating it yields CASSDSILTGFGIIPYGYTF.

V and J are TRBV5-1 and TRBJ2-5, with 8 bases matching TRBD1. Trimming at V came to 2 bases and at J to 1 base, leaving 4 bases not matched to a gene. CDR3 length: 15 amino acids. Germline CDR1 and CDR2: SGHRS and YFSETQ. The CDR3 region has the DNA TGCGCCAGCAGCTTTACAGGGGGTCCCCAAGAGACCCAGTACTTC. Translation gives CASSFTGGPQETQYF.

The chain links TRBV2 to TRBJ1-4; D perhaps matches TRBD1 (6 bases). Deletions cut 8 bases from V and 5 bases from J, with 15 bases between. The CDR3 covers 14 residues. The germline V gene encodes CDR1 SNHLY and CDR2 FYNNEI. The CDR3: CASQRQDGNEKLFF. The CDR3 coding sequence is TGTGCCAGCCAGAGACAGGATGGGAATGAAAAACTGTTTTTT.

The gene calls are TRBV7-9 and TRBJ2-3; 11 nucleotides agree with TRBD2. J was trimmed by 5 bases and V by 0 bases; bases with no gene match: 4. The germline gives CDR1 SEHNR, CDR2 FQNEAQ (reference sequence). The CDR3 extends over 16 amino acids. The CDR3 is CASSLATSGGLDTQYF. The CDR3 nucleotides read TGTGCCAGCAGCTTAGCCACTAGCGGGGGACTAGATACGCAGTATTTT. Variable domain in full (rest from reference TRBV7-9 and TRBJ2-3): DTGVSQNPRHKITKRGQNVTFRCDPISEHNRLYWYRQTLGQGPEFLTYFQNEAQLEKSRLLSDRFSAERPKGSFSTLEIQRTEQGDSAMYLCASSLATSGGLDTQYFGPGTRLTVL.

This clone was observed once. The chain employs TRBV5-1 and TRBJ2-1; tentative D call: TRBD1 (5 bases). CDR1 is SGHRS and CDR2 is YFSETQ in the germline V gene. CDR3 size: 16 residues. V shed 4 bases and J shed 2 bases, with 16 bases lying between them. CDR3 amino acids: CASSPNVGVPYNEQFF. The CDR3 nucleotides are TGCGCCAGCAGCCCGAATGTAGGGGTCCCCTACAATGAGCAGTTCTTC.

This CDR3 reads CASSWGTSSSYEQYF. In DNA form, the CDR3 reads TGCGCCAGCAGCTGGGGGACTAGCAGCTCCTACGAGCAGTACTTC. The chain carries TRBV5-1 and TRBJ2-7, with 9 bases aligning to TRBD2. CDR3 length: 15 amino acids. With 3 bases clipped from V and 0 bases from J, the junction kept 4 bases outside the gene matches. Germline lookup yields CDR1 SGHRS and CDR2 YFSETQ.

The chain combines TRBV10-2 with TRBJ1-1, with a weak D call TRBD1 (6 bases). This CDR3 has 16 amino acids. Germline loops: CDR1 WSHSY, CDR2 SAAADI. Trimming took off 6 bases at V and 1 base at J, with 18 bases between the two ends. CDR3: CASRASGGYKNTEAFF. The CDR3 DNA is TGCGCCAGCAGGGCTAGCGGGGGCTATAAGAACACTGAAGCTTTCTTT.

The chain carries TRBV19 and TRBJ1-1; D ambiguous. This CDR3 has 14 residues. CDR1 is LNHDA, CDR2 SQIVND, per germline (reference sequence). The ends were cut back, 3 bases at V and 0 bases at J, with 8 bases in the middle. CDR3 sequence (DNA): TGTGCCAGTAGTATTGGCGGGGTGAACACTGAAGCTTTCTTT. Its protein product is CASSIGGVNTEAFF.

V and J are TRBV19 and TRBJ1-5; TRBD1 aligns across 10 bases. The length of the CDR3 is 15 residues. CDR1 LNHDA and CDR2 SQIVND come from the germline V gene (reference sequence). Trimming took 5 bases from V and 6 from J; bases not matched to a gene: 7. For the CDR3, the DNA is TGTGCCAGTAGTTCGACAGGGGGCCCTAGTCAGCCCCAGCATTTT. Protein: CASSSTGGPSQPQHF.

The chain uses TRBV2 and TRBJ2-2; 10 bases are a match to TRBD2. V lost 5 bases, J lost 6 bases, and 9 bases stayed unmatched. The germline gives CDR1 SNHLY, CDR2 FYNNEI. The CDR3 runs to 16 residues. The CDR3 sequence: CASSQKRGGPPGELFF. CDR3 bases: TGTGCCAGCAGTCAAAAGCGGGGGGGCCCCCCCGGGGAGCTGTTTTTT.

The rearrangement uses TRBV6-1 and TRBJ2-5; D remains ambiguous. This CDR3 region has 11 residues. The germline gives CDR1 MNHNS, CDR2 SASEGT. The V end lost 3 bases, the J end lost 7 bases, and 6 bases lay between the germline ends. CDR3 sequence: CASSEAATQYF. In nucleotides, the CDR3 is TGTGCCAGCAGTGAGGCAGCGACCCAGTACTTC.

The CDR3 protein is CASSATSGTGVEGYTF. CDR3 nucleotide sequence: TGTGCCAGCAGCGCGACCTCCGGGACAGGGGTCGAAGGCTACACCTTC. The chain employs TRBV9 and TRBJ1-2; 10 nucleotides agree with TRBD1. The CDR3 contains 16 residues. Trimming cost V 3 bases and J 8 bases; bases outside gene matches: 13. Germline CDR1 and CDR2: SGDLS and YYNGEE.

The rearrangement joins TRBV6-5 to TRBJ1-6; D gene unclear. The germline V and J ends were trimmed by 6 bases and 8 bases, with 11 bases remaining between them. This CDR3 contains 13 residues. Germline CDR1 MNHEY, CDR2 SVGAGI. Here the CDR3 reads CASRPDGDSPLHF. The CDR3 DNA follows: TGTGCCAGCAGACCAGACGGGGATTCACCCCTCCACTTT.

The chain uses TRBV6-1 and TRBJ2-7, with a possible D match to TRBD2 (7 bases). This CDR3 comprises 17 residues. V was trimmed by 2 bases and J by 3 bases, leaving 20 bases between them. CDR1 is MNHNS and CDR2 is SASEGT in the germline V gene. This chain's CDR3 is CASSEIGGLRSGYEQYF. DNA of the CDR3: TGTGCCAGCAGTGAAATAGGGGGACTACGCAGTGGCTACGAGCAGTACTTC.

The chain carries TRBV5-1 and TRBJ2-1, with D perhaps TRBD2 (6 bases). Germline CDR1 and CDR2: SGHRS and YFSETQ. Trimming took 2 bases from V and 6 from J, leaving 15 bases between them. The CDR3 is made up of 15 amino acids. CDR3 DNA sequence: TGCGCCAGCAGCTTAGGAGGGGCTGGGGGCAATGAGCAGTTCTTC. Encoded protein: CASSLGGAGGNEQFF. Variable domain in full (rest from reference TRBV5-1 and TRBJ2-1): KAGVTQTPRYLIKTRGQQVTLSCSPISGHRSVSWYQQTPGQGLQFLFEYFSETQRNKGNFPGRFSGRQFSNSRSEMNVSTLELGDSALYLCASSLGGAGGNEQFFGPGTRLTVL.

This chain links TRBV18 with TRBJ1-1; D is uncertain. There are 14 residues in the CDR3. V was cut by 5 bases and J by 5 bases, with 15 bases left in between. Germline loops: CDR1 KGHSH, CDR2 LQKENI. This CDR3 is CASSSKFEGTEAFF. The CDR3 nucleotides are TGTGCCAGCTCATCCAAATTCGAAGGGACTGAAGCTTTCTTT. Supplemented by reference TRBV18 and TRBJ1-1, the full variable domain reads NAGVMQNPRHLVRRRGQEARLRCSPMKGHSHVYWYRQLPEEGLKFMVYLQKENIIDESGMPKERFSAEFPKEGPSILRIQQVVRGDSAAYFCASSSKFEGTEAFFGQGTRLTVV.

V is TRBV5-1 and J is TRBJ1-2, with 10 bases lining up with TRBD1. J gave up 5 bases and V 3 bases, and 4 bases lay outside the gene matches. CDR1 SGHRS and CDR2 YFSETQ come from the germline V gene. CDR3 length equals 14 residues. The CDR3 sequence: CASSSGQGQYGYTF. CDR3 sequence (DNA): TGCGCCAGCAGCTCGGGACAGGGGCAGTATGGCTACACCTTC.